The clone carrying this TCR beta chain occurred once. What it binds is unknown. These data come from a study of T cell responses to AZD1222 COVID-19 vaccine. Study findings and constraints: Across spike, vaccine-associated CD4 TCRs were found, dominant at 160-218 and 743-854. The donor cohort was predominantly white British with a female majority, and clonal diversity may have been underestimated. The study reported that nearly half of spike-specific TCRs target unmutated variant regions. Recipients of AZD1222 seropositive at baseline numbered only 5 to 7.

This CDR3 contains 15 residues. Germline loops: CDR1 LNHDA, CDR2 SQIVND (reference sequence). The germline V and J ends were trimmed by 3 bases and 5 bases, with 14 bases remaining between them. Sequenced by immunoSEQ multiplex PCR; TCRdb stores in-frame clones only, minus some. The profile shows about 110,000 clones, less than 95% of them singletons. Source: peripheral blood, taken 28 days after the second AZD1222 dose. This sequence originates from an adult who received the AZD1222 COVID-19 vaccine. This chain uses TRBV19 with TRBJ1-5; D unresolved. For the CDR3, the DNA is TGTGCCAGTAGTATCTGGCGGACCACGGATCAGCCCCAGCATTTT. It encodes CASSIWRTTDQPQHF.